These 6 T cell receptor beta chains share one sample of origin, sequenced in a study of T cells after yellow fever vaccination. TCRdb re-called the 5' RACE reads through MiXCR, storing one row per CDR3 protein. The table lists 500,000 to 650,000 distinct CDR3 sequences, over 9% of them singletons. This specimen consisted of PBMCs, obtained on the day of the yellow fever booster vaccination. All receptors come from a man younger than 40 who received the YFV17D yellow fever vaccine.

The chain recombines TRBV7-2 with TRBJ2-3; 11 bases fit TRBD2. Germline loops: CDR1 SGHTA, CDR2 FQGNSA. Trimming took 2 bases from V and 0 from J; bases not matched to a gene: 4. There are 17 residues in the CDR3. Here the CDR3 reads CASSLPGTSGSTDTQYF. The CDR3 DNA reads TGTGCCAGCAGCTTACCTGGGACTAGCGGAAGCACAGATACGCAGTATTTT. Complete variable domain (other parts from reference TRBV7-2 and TRBJ2-3): GAGVSQSPSNKVTEKGKDVELRCDPISGHTALYWYRQSLGQGLEFLIYFQGNSAPDKSGLPSDRFSAERTGGSVSTLTIQRTQQEDSAVYLCASSLPGTSGSTDTQYFGPGTRLTVL.

This clonotype occurred a few times. The chain uses TRBV9 and TRBJ2-1, with D unresolved. CDR1 and CDR2 from the germline V gene are SGDLS and YYNGEE. V was clipped by 0 bases and J by 5 bases, with 9 bases between them. This CDR3 region has 14 residues. The CDR3 here is CASSVVNSDNEQFF. The CDR3 nucleotides read TGTGCCAGCAGCGTAGTGAATAGTGACAATGAGCAGTTCTTC.

The chain uses TRBV6-2 or TRBV6-3 and TRBJ2-7; 7 nucleotides match TRBD2. CDR3 length: 15 residues. Germline loops: CDR1 MNHEY, CDR2 SVGEGT. Unmatched junction bases numbered 11, after V lost 2 bases and J lost 7 bases. The CDR3 DNA reads TGTGCCAGCAGTTACGCCGGGCTAGCGGAAGGGGAGCAGTACTTC. It codes for CASSYAGLAEGEQYF.

The rearrangement uses TRBV5-1 and TRBJ1-1; D remains unclear. This CDR3 has 15 residues. Germline values: CDR1 SGHRS, CDR2 YFSETQ. Deletions cut 6 bases from V and 0 bases from J, with 15 bases between. The CDR3 bases are TGCGCCAGCACCGAAAATACAGACATGAACACTGAAGCTTTCTTT. It specifies CASTENTDMNTEAFF. The whole variable domain, filled in from reference TRBV5-1 and TRBJ1-1, reads KAGVTQTPRYLIKTRGQQVTLSCSPISGHRSVSWYQQTPGQGLQFLFEYFSETQRNKGNFPGRFSGRQFSNSRSEMNVSTLELGDSALYLCASTENTDMNTEAFFGQGTRLTVV.

In its sample, this clonotype was seen a few times. The V gene is TRBV12-3 or TRBV12-4, the J gene TRBJ2-6; the D gene is possibly TRBD1 (6 bases). CDR3 length: 19 residues. With 6 bases removed from V and 0 bases from J, the gap between germline ends came to 21 bases. DNA for the CDR3: TGTGCCAGCAGCCCAAGGACAGACCACTTGCTCTCTGGGGCCAACGTCCTGACTTTC. This codes for CASSPRTDHLLSGANVLTF.

This clonotype came up a few times. The rearrangement uses TRBV5-5 and TRBJ2-1; a possible D gene is TRBD1 (5 bases). This CDR3 has 17 residues. CDR1 SGHKS and CDR2 YYEKEE come from the germline V gene (reference sequence). Trimming took 0 bases from V and 5 from J, leaving 18 bases between them. This CDR3 is CASSLGARAGLDNEQFF. CDR3 sequence (DNA): TGTGCCAGCAGCTTGGGGGCTCGGGCAGGGCTGGACAATGAGCAGTTCTTC.